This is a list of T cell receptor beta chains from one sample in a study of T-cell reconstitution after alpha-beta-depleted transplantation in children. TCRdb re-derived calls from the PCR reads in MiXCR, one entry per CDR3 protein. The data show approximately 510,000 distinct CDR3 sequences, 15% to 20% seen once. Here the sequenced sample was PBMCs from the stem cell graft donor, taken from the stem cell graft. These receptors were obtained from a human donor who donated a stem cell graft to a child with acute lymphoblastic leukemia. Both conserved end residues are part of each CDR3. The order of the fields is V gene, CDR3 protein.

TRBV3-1	CASSQDPGTGAETQYF
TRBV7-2	CASSLVGPLFGGNTIYF
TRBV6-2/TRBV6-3	CASSQRDKSYNSPLHF
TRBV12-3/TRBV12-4	CASSPRASGITYEQYF
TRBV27	CASSLPSQGPYEEQYF
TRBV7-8	CASEEPGDEQFF
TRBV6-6	CASLSGSGYEQFF
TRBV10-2	CASSLLAGVANEQFF
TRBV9	CASSGWDREEAFF
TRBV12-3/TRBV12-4	CASNQNWLGSKNYGYTF
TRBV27	CASRGLAASTDTQYF
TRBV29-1	CSVVGVKNIQYF
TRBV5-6	CASTITGQVNYGYTF
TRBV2	CASSGTTYGEQYF
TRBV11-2	CASSLDRASGTKF
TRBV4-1	CASSQVTGPNTEAFF
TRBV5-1	CASSKSGAGDTQYF
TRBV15	CATSTGNSYNEQFF
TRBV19	CASSSTGLRTPLHF
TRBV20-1	CSARAGDTQYF
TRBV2	CASQVTEQFF
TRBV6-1	CASSEWAEAFF
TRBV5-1	CASSHWPGTEHGYTF
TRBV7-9	CASSLTSGRQETQYF
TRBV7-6	CASSKIWQGRPYEQYF
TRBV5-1	CASSLDPSNSYEQYF
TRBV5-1	CASSTRLISGANVLTF
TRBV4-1	CVSNQLPVATNEKLFF
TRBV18	CASSPLDRVTMNTEAFF
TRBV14	CASRGGSYGYTF
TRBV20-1	CSATPTPSSYEQYF
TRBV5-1	CASSPWVRGGTSNQPQHF
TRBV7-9	CASSLAVRGTYEQYF
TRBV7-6	CASRGTSDGVDTQYF
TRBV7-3	CASSLNSGVRLQDPYSYEQYF
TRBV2	CASVKTGEAGGYEQYF
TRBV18	CASSRGQQSEAFF
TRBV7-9	CASSPGLGNEQFF
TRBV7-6	CASSLVGGQATNEKLFF
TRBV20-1	CSAGLNWGAFF
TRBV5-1	CASSLGATRGTEAFF
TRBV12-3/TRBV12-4	CASLPDGKSPRTYNEQFF
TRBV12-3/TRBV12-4	CASRGTDGGRGSNQPQHF
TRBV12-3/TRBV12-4	CASWGPHRIGQSGNTIYF
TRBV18	CASSPRAGSVEAFF
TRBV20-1	CSARDAGFQPQHF
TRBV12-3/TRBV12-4	CASSFSLAGGWYEQFF